This TCR beta chain was profiled in a study of T cell changes during pregnancy in multiple sclerosis. The table came from immunoSEQ multiplex PCR; TCRdb's copy has only in-frame clones and leaves some out. The sample shows about 76,000 clones, 90% to 95% of them seen only once. With 2 bases clipped from V and 5 bases from J, the junction kept 2 bases outside the gene matches. CDR3 length equals 12 residues. The germline CDR1 and CDR2 sequences are SQVTM and ANQGSEA. The sequence was obtained from a female donor in good health, enrolled as a control in a pregnancy study. Sequencing used peripheral blood, obtained in the first trimester of pregnancy. The rearrangement links TRBV29-1 to TRBJ2-5; 7 bases map to TRBD1. The CDR3 DNA reads TGCAGCGTTGAAACCAGGGGGGAGACCCAGTACTTC. As protein: CSVETRGETQYF.